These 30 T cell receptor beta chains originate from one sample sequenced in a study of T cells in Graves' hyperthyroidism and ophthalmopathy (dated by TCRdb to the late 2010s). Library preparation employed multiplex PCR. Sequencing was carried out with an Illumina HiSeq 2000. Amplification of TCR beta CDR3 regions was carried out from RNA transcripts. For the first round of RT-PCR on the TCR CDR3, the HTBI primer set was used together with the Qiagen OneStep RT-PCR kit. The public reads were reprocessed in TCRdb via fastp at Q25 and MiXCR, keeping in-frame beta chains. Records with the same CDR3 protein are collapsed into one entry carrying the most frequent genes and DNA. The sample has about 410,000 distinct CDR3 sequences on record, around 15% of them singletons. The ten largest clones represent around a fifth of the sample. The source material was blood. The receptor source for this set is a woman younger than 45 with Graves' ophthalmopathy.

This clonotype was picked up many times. CDR3 in amino acids: CASSPDRVGNQPQHF. The DNA of the CDR3 is TGTGCCAGCTCCCCGGACAGGGTTGGCAATCAGCCCCAGCATTTT. The chain employs TRBV18 and TRBJ1-5; TRBD1 matches 8 bases. V was pared by 6 bases and J by 2 bases, with 6 bases of the junction left unmatched. CDR3 length: 15 residues. Germline loops: CDR1 KGHSH, CDR2 LQKENI.

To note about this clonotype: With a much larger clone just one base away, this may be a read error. This CDR3 is CASSGLLEVTDTQYF. The CDR3 DNA reads TGTGCCAGCAGTGGACTCCTGGAGGTGACAGATACGCAGTATTTT. The chain has TRBV6-1 and TRBJ2-3; perhaps TRBD2 as D (5 bases). The CDR3 runs 15 residues. Germline V gives CDR1 MNHNS, CDR2 SASEGT. Trimming shortened V by 4 bases and J by 3 bases, and 14 bases separated the two germline ends.

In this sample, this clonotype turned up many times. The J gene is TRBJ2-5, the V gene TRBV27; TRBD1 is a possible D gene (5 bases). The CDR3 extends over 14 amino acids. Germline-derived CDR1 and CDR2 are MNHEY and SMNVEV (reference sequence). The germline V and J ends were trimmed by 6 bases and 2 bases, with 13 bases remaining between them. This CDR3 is CASSSTGQQETQYF. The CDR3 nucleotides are TGTGCCAGCAGCTCAACAGGCCAACAAGAGACCCAGTACTTC.

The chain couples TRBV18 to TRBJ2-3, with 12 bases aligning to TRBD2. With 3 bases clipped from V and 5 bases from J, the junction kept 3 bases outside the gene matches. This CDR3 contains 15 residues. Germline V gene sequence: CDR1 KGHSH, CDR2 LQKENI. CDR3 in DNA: TGTGCCAGCTCACCGCCGGGACTAGCGGGAGATACGCAGTATTTT. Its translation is CASSPPGLAGDTQYF.

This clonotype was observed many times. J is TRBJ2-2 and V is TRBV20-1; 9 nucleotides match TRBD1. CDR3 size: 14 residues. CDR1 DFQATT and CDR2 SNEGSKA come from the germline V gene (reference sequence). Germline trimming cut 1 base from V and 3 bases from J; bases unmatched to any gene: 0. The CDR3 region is CSARGQGDTGELFF. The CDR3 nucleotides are TGCAGTGCTAGAGGACAGGGGGACACCGGGGAGCTGTTTTTT.

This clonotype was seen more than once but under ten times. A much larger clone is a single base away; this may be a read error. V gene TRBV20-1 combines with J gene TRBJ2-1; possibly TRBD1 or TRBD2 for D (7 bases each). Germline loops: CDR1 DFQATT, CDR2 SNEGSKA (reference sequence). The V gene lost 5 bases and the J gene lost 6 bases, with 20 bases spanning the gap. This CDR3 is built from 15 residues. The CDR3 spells CSAATRGGAFNEQFF. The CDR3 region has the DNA TGCAGTGCTGCAACCAGGGGGGGCGCCTTCAATGAGCAGTTCTTC.

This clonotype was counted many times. This CDR3 is CSALGLAGARLDEQYF. The CDR3 DNA reads as TGCAGTGCCTTAGGACTAGCGGGGGCCCGTCTCGACGAGCAGTACTTC. The gene calls are TRBV20-1 and TRBJ2-7; 13 nucleotides align to TRBD2. Germline lookup yields CDR1 DFQATT and CDR2 SNEGSKA (reference sequence). CDR3 length equals 16 residues. The V gene end was trimmed by 6 bases and the J gene end by 5 bases; junction bases not matched to a gene: 13.

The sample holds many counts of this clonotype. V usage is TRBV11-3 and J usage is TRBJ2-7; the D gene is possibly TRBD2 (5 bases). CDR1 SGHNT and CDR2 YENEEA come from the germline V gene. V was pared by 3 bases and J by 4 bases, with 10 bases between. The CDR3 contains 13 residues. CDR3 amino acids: CASSLGEGYEQYF. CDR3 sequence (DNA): TGTGCCAGCAGCTTGGGCGAGGGTTACGAGCAGTACTTC.

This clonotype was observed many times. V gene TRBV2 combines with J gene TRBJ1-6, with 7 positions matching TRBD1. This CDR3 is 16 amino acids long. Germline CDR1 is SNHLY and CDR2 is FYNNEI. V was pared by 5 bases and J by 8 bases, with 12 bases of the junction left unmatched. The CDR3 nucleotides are TGTGCCAGCAGTCATGACAGGGAAAAGGGCTATTCACCCCTCCACTTT. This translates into CASSHDREKGYSPLHF.

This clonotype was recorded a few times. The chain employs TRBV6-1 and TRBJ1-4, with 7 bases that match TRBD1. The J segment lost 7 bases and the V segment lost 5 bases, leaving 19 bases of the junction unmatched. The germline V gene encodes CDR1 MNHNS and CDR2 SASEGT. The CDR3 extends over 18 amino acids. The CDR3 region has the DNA TGTGCCAGCAGTAACCCGGGACAGCACTTCTTCGTTGGTGAAAAACTGTTTTTT. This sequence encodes CASSNPGQHFFVGEKLFF.

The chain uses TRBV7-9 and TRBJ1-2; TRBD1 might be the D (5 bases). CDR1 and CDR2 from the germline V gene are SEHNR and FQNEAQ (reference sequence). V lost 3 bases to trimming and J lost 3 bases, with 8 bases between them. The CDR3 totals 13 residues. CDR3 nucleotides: TGTGCCAGCAGCTTCGGGGGTTACTATGGCTACACCTTC. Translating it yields CASSFGGYYGYTF.

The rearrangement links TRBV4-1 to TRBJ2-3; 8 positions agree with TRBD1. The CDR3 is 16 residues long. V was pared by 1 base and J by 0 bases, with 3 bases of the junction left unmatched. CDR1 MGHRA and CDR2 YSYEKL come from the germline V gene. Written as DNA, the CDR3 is TGCGCCAGCAGCCAAGCAGGGGGCCTTAGCACAGATACGCAGTATTTT. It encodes CASSQAGGLSTDTQYF.

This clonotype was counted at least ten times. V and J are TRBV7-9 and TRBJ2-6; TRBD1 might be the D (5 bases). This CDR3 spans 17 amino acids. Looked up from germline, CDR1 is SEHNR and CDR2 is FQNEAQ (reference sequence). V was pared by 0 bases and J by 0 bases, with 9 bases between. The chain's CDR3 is CASSLAQGLSGANVLTF. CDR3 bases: TGTGCCAGCAGCTTAGCTCAGGGCCTCTCTGGGGCCAACGTCCTGACTTTC.

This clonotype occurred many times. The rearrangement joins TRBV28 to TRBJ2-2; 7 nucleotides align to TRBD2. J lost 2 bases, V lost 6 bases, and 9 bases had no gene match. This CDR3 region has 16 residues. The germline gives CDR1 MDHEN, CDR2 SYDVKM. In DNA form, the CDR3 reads TGTGCCAGCAGATATTTGCGGGGGACCAACACCGGGGAGCTGTTTTTT. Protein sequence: CASRYLRGTNTGELFF. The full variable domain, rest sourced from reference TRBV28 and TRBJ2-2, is DVKVTQSSRYLVKRTGEKVFLECVQDMDHENMFWYRQDPGLGLRLIYFSYDVKMKEKGDIPEGYSVSREKKERFSLILESASTNQTSMYLCASRYLRGTNTGELFFGEGSRLTVL.

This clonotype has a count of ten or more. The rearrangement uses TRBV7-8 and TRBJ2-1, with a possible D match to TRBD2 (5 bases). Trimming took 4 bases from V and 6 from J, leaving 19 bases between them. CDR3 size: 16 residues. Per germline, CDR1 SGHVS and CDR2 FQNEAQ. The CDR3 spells CASSSRRVSPGNEQFF. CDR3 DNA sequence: TGTGCCAGCAGCTCCCGGCGGGTTAGTCCTGGCAATGAGCAGTTCTTC. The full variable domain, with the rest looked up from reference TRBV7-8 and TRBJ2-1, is GAGVSQSPRYKVAKRGQDVALRCDPISGHVSLFWYQQALGQGPEFLTYFQNEAQLDKSGLPSDRFFAERPEGSVSTLKIQRTQQEDSAVYLCASSSRRVSPGNEQFFGPGTRLTVL.

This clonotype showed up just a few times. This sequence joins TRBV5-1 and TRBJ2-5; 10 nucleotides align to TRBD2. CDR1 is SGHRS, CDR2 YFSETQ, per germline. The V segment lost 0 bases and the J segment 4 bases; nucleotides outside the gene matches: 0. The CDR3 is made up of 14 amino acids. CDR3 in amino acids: CASSLASGGETQYF. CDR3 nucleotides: TGCGCCAGCAGCTTGGCTAGCGGGGGAGAGACCCAGTACTTC.

The CDR3 reads CASSVDPSSAWELFF. The CDR3 region has the DNA TGTGCCAGCAGCGTAGATCCATCCTCCGCCTGGGAGCTGTTTTTT. This chain connects TRBV9 to TRBJ2-2, with unresolved D. Germline values: CDR1 SGDLS, CDR2 YYNGEE. This CDR3 has 15 amino acids. Trimming left V 0 bases short and J 9 bases short, with 15 bases between.

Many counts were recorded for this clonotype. CDR3 sequence reads: CATSIGQTSSYEQYF. The CDR3 region has the DNA TGTGCCACCAGCATCGGACAGACGAGCTCCTACGAGCAGTACTTC. This sequence joins TRBV15 and TRBJ2-7, with a possible D match to TRBD1 (6 bases). Germline assignment: CDR1 LNHNV and CDR2 YYDKDF (reference sequence). Deletions cut 4 bases from V and 0 bases from J, with 13 bases between. CDR3 length: 15 amino acids.

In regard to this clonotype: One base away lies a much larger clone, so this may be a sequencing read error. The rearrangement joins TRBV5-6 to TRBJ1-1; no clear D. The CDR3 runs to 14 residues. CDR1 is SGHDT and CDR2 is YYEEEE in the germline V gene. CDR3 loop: CASSPAYALAEALF. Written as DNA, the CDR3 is TGTGCCAGCAGCCCTGCCTATGCGTTGGCTGAAGCTCTCTTT.

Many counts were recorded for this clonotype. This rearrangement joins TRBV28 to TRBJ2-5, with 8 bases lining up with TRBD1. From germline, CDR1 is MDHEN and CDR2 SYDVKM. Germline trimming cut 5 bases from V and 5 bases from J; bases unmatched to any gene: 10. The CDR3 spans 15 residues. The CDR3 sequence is CASSGAGTGFETQYF. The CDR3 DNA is TGTGCCAGCAGTGGTGCCGGGACAGGATTTGAGACCCAGTACTTC.

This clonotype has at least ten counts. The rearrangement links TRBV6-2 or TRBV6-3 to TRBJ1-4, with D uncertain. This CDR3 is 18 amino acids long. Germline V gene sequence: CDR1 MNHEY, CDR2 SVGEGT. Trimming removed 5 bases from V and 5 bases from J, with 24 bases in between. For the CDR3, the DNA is TGTGCCAGCAGTCTTCAGGAACACCGGAGGGCCGAGAATGAAAAACTGTTTTTT. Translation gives CASSLQEHRRAENEKLFF.

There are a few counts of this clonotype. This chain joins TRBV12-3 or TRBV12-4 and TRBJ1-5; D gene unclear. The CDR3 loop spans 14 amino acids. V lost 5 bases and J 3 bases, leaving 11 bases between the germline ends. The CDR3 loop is CASSSQVYNQPQHF. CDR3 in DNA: TGTGCCAGCAGTAGCCAGGTATACAATCAGCCCCAGCATTTT.

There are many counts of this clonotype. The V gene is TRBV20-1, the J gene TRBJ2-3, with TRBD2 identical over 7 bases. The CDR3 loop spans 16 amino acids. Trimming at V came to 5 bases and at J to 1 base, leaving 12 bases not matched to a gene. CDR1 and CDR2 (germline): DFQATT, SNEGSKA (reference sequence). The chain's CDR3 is CSARPRLAAGTDTQYF. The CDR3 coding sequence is TGCAGTGCTCGGCCGAGACTAGCCGCCGGCACAGATACGCAGTATTTT.

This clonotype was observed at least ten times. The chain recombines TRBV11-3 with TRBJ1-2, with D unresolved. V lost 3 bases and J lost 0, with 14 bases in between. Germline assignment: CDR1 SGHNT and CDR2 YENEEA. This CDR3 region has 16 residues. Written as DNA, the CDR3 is TGTGCCAGCAGCTTGGGCAAAGGTGGAGCTAACTATGGCTACACCTTC. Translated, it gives CASSLGKGGANYGYTF.

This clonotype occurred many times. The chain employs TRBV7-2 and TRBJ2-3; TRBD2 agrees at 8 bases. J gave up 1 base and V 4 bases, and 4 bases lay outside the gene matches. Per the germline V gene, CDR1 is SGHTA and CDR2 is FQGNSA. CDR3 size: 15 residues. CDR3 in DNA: TGTGCCAGCAGCTCTCTGCGGGGGGGCACAGATACGCAGTATTTT. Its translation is CASSSLRGGTDTQYF.

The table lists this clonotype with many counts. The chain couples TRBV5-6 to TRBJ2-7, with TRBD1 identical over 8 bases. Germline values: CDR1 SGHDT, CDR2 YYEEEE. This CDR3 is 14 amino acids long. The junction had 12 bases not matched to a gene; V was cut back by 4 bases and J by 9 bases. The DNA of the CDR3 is TGTGCCAGCAGCCTAGGACAGGGTGGGGAACTGCAGTACTTC. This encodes CASSLGQGGELQYF.

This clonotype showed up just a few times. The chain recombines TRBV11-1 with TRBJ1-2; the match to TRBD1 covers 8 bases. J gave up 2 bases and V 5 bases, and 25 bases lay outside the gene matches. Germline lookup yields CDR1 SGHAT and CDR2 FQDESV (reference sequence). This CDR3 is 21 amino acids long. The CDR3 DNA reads TGTGCCAGCAGCCACCACCAGGTCGGACAGGGTTCAGTGGGGGCCAACTATGGCTACACCTTC. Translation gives CASSHHQVGQGSVGANYGYTF.

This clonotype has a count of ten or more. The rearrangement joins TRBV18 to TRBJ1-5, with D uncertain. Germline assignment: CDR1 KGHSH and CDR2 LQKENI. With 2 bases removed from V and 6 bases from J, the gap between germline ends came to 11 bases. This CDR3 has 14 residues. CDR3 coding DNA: TGTGCCAGCTCACCAGGGTTATACGGTCAGCCCCAGCATTTT. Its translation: CASSPGLYGQPQHF.

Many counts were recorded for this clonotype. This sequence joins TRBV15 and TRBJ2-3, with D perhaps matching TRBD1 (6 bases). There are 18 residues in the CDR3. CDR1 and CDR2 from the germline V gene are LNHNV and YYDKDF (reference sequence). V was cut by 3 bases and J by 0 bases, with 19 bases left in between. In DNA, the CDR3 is TGTGCCACCAGCAGGTACGACGACAGGTCGATTAGCACAGATACGCAGTATTTT. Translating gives CATSRYDDRSISTDTQYF.

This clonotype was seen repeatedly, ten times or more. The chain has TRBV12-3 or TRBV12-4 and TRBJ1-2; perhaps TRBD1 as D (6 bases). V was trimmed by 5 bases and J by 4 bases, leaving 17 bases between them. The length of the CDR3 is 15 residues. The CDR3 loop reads CASSPGGGLSYGYTF. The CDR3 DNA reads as TGTGCCAGCAGTCCGGGGGGGGGGCTCAGCTATGGCTACACCTTC.